This TCR beta chain was sequenced for a study of beta chain features in type 1 diabetes listed by TCRdb under 2018. At the level of the whole study: No differences in mean age, gender distribution, total cell number or subset yield were found between patients and healthy donors. Across all samples, some 110,000,000 sorted cells were examined, and cell number per subset correlated strongly with RNA yield. Regulatory and stem cell-like memory subsets were isolated from only 8 patients and about eight healthy donors, whereas naive and central memory subsets came from all 30 or so donors. In the study, recently diagnosed type 1 diabetes patients and matched healthy donors were compared on the TCRB repertoires of their sorted circulating CD4+ T cell subsets. Overall results and qualifications from the work: Fewer insertions and more nucleotide deletions at VDJ recombination sites were observed in patients with type 1 diabetes, implying thymic rearrangement abnormalities. Shorter templates might have been favored by PCR, but patient and control samples were amplified and corrected together, so both groups would have been affected equally by any skew. Naive, central memory and regulatory TCRB repertoires appeared more similar among patients than among healthy donors. Because cDNA was sequenced instead of genomic DNA, activated cells with high expression could be over-represented, although the groups did not differ in activation or CD3 levels. HLA sub-analyses involved small numbers of individuals, so any influence of HLA type on TCRB rearrangement remained unresolved. Type 1 diabetes patients showed a moderate but significant shortening of TCRB CDR3 length in all four CD4+ subsets.

Each donor gave one peripheral blood draw, roughly 110 mL on average, collected into heparinised tubes. A BD FACSAria II and a panel including CD45RO, CCR7, CD25, CD127, CD95 and CD27 were used to sort naive, central memory, regulatory and stem cell-like memory CD4+ T cells. A purity above 98% was achieved for all sorted populations. PBMCs were isolated immediately by Lymphoprep density gradient centrifugation and stained directly without culture. So that batch effects would be minimized, each experiment stained and sorted samples in pairs, pairing one healthy donor with one patient. The High Capacity cDNA Reverse Transcription Kit was used to reverse transcribe all of the isolated RNA, meaning that expressed TCRB transcripts were what got sequenced. Deep immunoSEQ sequencing was applied to naive, central memory and regulatory T cell samples, giving an average of roughly 3.5 million total reads per sample. Sorted cells were lysed in RLT buffer, and RNA was extracted using DNase-treated RNeasy Micro or Mini kits according to cell number. To prevent cross-contamination, each cell subset was processed individually, whereas patient and healthy donor samples were processed jointly. The immunoSEQ multiplex PCR was used to amplify TCRB sequences from cDNA, generating 87-bp fragments that spanned the CDR3 region. Sequencing of the amplicons was done on the Illumina HiSeq platform. In the source study's methods: Synthetic template baselines were used to correct PCR bias computationally, reads within Hamming distance 2 were collapsed, and singletons that could not be merged were discarded. Reads were aligned against IMGT so that V, D and J genes, CDR3 length and insertions or deletions at six rearrangement sites could be assigned. Within each subset, clonotype counts were normalized to sorted cell number, after which true diversity and Gini coefficients were computed with the tcR R package. The overlap coefficient, calculated on TCRB nucleotide sequences, was used to quantify repertoire sharing. TCRdb carries this immuneACCESS record with in-frame sequences only. Its versions omit some clonotypes, under half of them owing to an unresolved V gene in the studies checked, with the rest unexplained. Clonal size and the V and J genes are those of that table, whereas D and trimming came from the DNA. Here the sample has some 150,000 clones; 13% occur a single time. Approximately 1.3% of the sample is in the top ten clones.

CDR1 GTSNPN and CDR2 SVGIG are derived from the germline V gene (reference sequence). Trimming removed 0 bases from V and 5 bases from J; the gene matches leave 4 bases unexplained. The CDR3 runs 15 residues from the cysteine to the phenylalanine. Just the 45-base CDR3 DNA is kept, in frame starting at base 1. Worth noting for this clone: It has no known antigen specificity. The input lacks base qualities; no much larger clone sits a single base away.

Recombination connected TRBV30 to TRBJ2-1, with 10 middle bases fitting TRBD1. Sequencing used central memory CD4+ T cells from blood. This receptor was obtained from a man between 18 and 29 years old with type 1 diabetes. CDR3 region: CAWSVVGQGNNEQFF. In nucleotide form, the sequence is TGTGCCTGGAGTGTGGTGGGACAGGGGAACAATGAGCAGTTCTTC.